Presented here are 3 T cell receptor beta chains from one specimen sequenced in a study of blood T cell repertoires in COVID-19. Generated by immunoSEQ multiplex PCR, the TCRdb table keeps only in-frame clones and is missing some. This table has hundreds of thousands of clones, roughly 90% appearing once. Input material: peripheral blood. The receptors come from a woman in her seventies with COVID-19, enrolled during active disease.

The chain has TRBV30 and TRBJ1-1, with D uncertain. CDR3 length equals 14 residues. CDR1 is GTSNPN, CDR2 SVGIG, per germline (reference sequence). The V end lost 2 bases, the J end lost 3 bases, and 13 bases lay between the germline ends. DNA of the CDR3: TGTGCCTGGAGTTTACGGGGAGGTTACACTGAAGCTTTCTTT. Translating it yields CAWSLRGGYTEAFF. The full variable domain, rest sourced from reference TRBV30 and TRBJ1-1, is SQTIHQWPATLVQPVGSPLSLECTVEGTSNPNLYWYRQAAGRGLQLLFYSVGIGQISSEVPQNLSASRPQDRQFILSSKKLLLSDSGFYLCAWSLRGGYTEAFFGQGTRLTVV.

The chain carries TRBV4-3 and TRBJ1-2; TRBD1 matches at 7 bases. Trimming cost V 4 bases and J 5 bases; bases outside gene matches: 10. The CDR3 has 15 residues. CDR1 LGHNA and CDR2 YSLEER come from the germline V gene. CDR3 sequence: CASSPAQGTAYGYTF. Written as DNA, the CDR3 is TGCGCCAGCAGCCCAGCGCAGGGGACAGCTTATGGCTACACCTTC.

CDR3 DNA sequence: TGTGCCAGCAGCCAAGGAACTAGCAGGGTCCCAGATACGCAGTATTTT. It translates to CASSQGTSRVPDTQYF. The chain recombines TRBV3-1 (or the pseudogene TRBV3-2) with TRBJ2-3; perhaps TRBD2 as D (6 bases). CDR3 length: 16 residues. The V gene's germline CDR1 is LGHDT and CDR2 YNNKEL (reference sequence). Between the trimmed V and J ends, which lost 1 base and 4 bases, there was a span of 15 bases.